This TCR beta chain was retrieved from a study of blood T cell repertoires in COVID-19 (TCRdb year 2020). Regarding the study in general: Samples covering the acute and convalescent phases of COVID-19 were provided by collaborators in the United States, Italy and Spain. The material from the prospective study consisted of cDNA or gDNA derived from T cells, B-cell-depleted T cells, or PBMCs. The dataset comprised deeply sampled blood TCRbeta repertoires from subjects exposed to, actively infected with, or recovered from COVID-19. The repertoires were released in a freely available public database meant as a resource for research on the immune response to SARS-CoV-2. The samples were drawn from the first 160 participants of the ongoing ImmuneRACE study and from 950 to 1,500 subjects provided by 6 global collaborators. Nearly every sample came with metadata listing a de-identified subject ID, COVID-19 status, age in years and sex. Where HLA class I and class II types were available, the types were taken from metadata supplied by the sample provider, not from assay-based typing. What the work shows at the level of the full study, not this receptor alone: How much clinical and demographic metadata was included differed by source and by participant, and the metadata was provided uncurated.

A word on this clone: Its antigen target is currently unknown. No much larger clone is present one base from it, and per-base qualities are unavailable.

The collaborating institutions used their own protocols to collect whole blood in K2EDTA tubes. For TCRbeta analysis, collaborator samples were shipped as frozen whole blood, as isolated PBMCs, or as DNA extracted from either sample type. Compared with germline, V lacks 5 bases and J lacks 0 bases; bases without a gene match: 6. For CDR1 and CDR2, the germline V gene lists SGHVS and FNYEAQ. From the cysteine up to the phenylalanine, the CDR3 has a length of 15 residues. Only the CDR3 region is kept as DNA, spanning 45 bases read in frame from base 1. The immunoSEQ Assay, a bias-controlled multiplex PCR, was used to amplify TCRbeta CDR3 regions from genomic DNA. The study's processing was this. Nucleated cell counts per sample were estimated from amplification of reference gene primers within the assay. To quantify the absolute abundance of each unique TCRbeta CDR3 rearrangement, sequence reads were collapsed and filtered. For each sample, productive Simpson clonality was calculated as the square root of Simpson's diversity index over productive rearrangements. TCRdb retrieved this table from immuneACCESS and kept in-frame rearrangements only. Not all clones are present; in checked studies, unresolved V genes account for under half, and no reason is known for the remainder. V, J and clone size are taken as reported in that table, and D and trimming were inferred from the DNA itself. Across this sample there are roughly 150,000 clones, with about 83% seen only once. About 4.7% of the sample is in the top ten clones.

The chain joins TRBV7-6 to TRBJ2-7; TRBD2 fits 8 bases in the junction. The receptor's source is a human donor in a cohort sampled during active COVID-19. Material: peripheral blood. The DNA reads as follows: TGTGCCAGCAGCCTCGGGGGGGGTAGCTCCTACGAGCAGTACTTC. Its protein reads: CASSLGGGSSYEQYF.